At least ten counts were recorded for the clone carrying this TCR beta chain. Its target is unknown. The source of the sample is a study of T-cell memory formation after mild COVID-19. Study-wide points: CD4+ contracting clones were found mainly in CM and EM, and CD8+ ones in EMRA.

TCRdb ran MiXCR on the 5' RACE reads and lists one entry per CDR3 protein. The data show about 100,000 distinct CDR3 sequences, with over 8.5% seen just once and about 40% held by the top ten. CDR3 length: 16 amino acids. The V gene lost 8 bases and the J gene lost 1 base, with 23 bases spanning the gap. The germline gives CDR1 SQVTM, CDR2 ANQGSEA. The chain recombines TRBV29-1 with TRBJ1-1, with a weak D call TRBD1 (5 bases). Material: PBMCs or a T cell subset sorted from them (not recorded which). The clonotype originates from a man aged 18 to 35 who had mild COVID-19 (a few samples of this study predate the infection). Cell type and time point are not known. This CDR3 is CSSWALARGGNTEAFF. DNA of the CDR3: TGCAGCTCTTGGGCCCTTGCGCGGGGCGGGAACACTGAAGCTTTCTTT.